This TCR beta chain was found in a study of blood T cells in healthy people across ages. The CDR3 contains 15 residues. Germline CDR1 is SGHTA and CDR2 is FQGNSA. The V gene lost 5 bases and the J gene lost 7 bases, with 17 bases spanning the gap. The second PCR ran about 6 to 12 cycles with a sample-barcoded 5' primer and J-beta primers. TCRdb reprocessed the 5' RACE reads with MiXCR, giving one entry per CDR3 protein. Among 780,000 or so distinct CDR3 sequences listed, more than 55% were seen once. V gene TRBV7-2 combines with J gene TRBJ1-4; D unresolved. The sequence derives from a man aged 35 to 55 in good health. The sample taken for sequencing was blood. CDR3 nucleotides: TGTGCCAGCAGCGTACACAAGTCGCTAGGTGAAAAACTGTTTTTT. Protein product: CASSVHKSLGEKLFF.